A single sample is the source of the 26 T cell receptor beta chains below, sequenced in a study of T cells after yellow fever vaccination. TCRdb called the 5' RACE reads again in MiXCR, with one record for every CDR3 protein. The table includes 200,000 to 300,000 distinct CDR3 sequences, around 6.7% detected once. The source was CD4+ T cells sorted from PBMCs, collected on the day of the yellow fever booster vaccination. The receptors come from a young man who received the YFV17D yellow fever vaccine.

The CDR3 reads CASSLNVQGASNQPQHF. In nucleotides, the CDR3 is TGTGCCAGCTCACTAAACGTCCAGGGGGCAAGCAATCAGCCCCAGCATTTT. The rearrangement uses TRBV18 and TRBJ1-5; TRBD1 matches at 8 bases. Looked up from germline, CDR1 is KGHSH and CDR2 is LQKENI. CDR3 size: 17 residues. V dropped 4 bases and J dropped 1; count of bases not matched to a gene: 9.

V gene TRBV6-2 or TRBV6-3 combines with J gene TRBJ2-5; D not resolved. Germline V CDR1 and CDR2: MNHEY, SVGEGT. This CDR3 is 16 amino acids long. The V gene lost 4 bases and the J gene lost 2 bases, with 17 bases spanning the gap. CDR3 sequence (DNA): TGTGCCAGCAGTTCCCCCCCGCCGGAACCTCAAGAGACCCAGTACTTC. Encoded protein: CASSSPPPEPQETQYF.

This clonotype was found once. The gene calls are TRBV18 and TRBJ2-1; no firm D call. The CDR3 is made up of 16 amino acids. Trimming left V 4 bases short and J 0 bases short, with 13 bases between. From germline, CDR1 is KGHSH and CDR2 LQKENI. CDR3 sequence: CASSLQTGGSYNEQFF. CDR3 DNA sequence: TGTGCCAGCTCACTCCAGACGGGTGGCTCCTACAATGAGCAGTTCTTC.

The chain uses TRBV19 and TRBJ2-5; 7 nucleotides agree with TRBD2. Germline V gives CDR1 LNHDA, CDR2 SQIVND (reference sequence). V shed 1 base, J shed 4 bases, and the junction held 9 bases outside the gene matches. The CDR3 runs 16 residues. The DNA for the CDR3 is TGTGCCAGTAGTATAGCCAGCGGGAATAATGGAGAGACCCAGTACTTC. Protein: CASSIASGNNGETQYF. The full variable domain, in which reference TRBV19 and TRBJ2-5 provide the parts outside the CDR3, is DGGITQSPKYLFRKEGQNVTLSCEQNLNHDAMYWYRQDPGQGLRLIYYSQIVNDFQKGDIAEGYSVSREKKESFPLTVTSAQKNPTAFYLCASSIASGNNGETQYFGPGTRLLVL.

This clonotype was picked up a small number of times. The chain employs TRBV12-3 or TRBV12-4 and TRBJ1-2; D gene unclear. The CDR3 length is 14 residues. V shed 1 base and J shed 0 bases, with 6 bases lying between them. The CDR3 DNA reads TGTGCCAGCAGTTTAGGTGGGGCTAACTATGGCTACACCTTC. This encodes CASSLGGANYGYTF.

Notes on this clonotype: This may stem from a read error, because a much larger clone lies one nucleotide away. The chain is built from TRBV20-1 and TRBJ2-7; TRBD2 aligns across 9 bases. CDR1 DFQATT and CDR2 SNEGSKA come from the germline V gene (reference sequence). The CDR3 runs to 16 residues. The DNA for the CDR3 is TGCTGTGCCCATTCGCGTAGCGGGAGTCTGTCCTACGAGCAGTACTTC. Protein product: CCAHSRSGSLSYEQYF.

This clonotype came up a few times. This chain connects TRBV11-2 to TRBJ2-1; D remains ambiguous. Germline lookup yields CDR1 SGHAT and CDR2 FQNNGV. The V gene lost 2 bases and the J gene lost 7 bases, with 9 bases spanning the gap. The CDR3 has 13 amino acids. DNA of the CDR3: TGTGCCAGCAGCTTAATCCGGGCAAATGAGCAGTTCTTC. This gives the protein CASSLIRANEQFF.

This clonotype showed up many times. The chain uses TRBV7-2 and TRBJ2-7; 10 bases agree with TRBD1. V trimming: 3 bases; J trimming: 5 bases; junction bases outside the gene matches: 7. Germline-derived CDR1 and CDR2 are SGHTA and FQGNSA. The CDR3 spans 15 residues. The CDR3 nucleotides are TGTGCCAGCAGCTTTACGACAGGGGGCCCTCACGAGCAGTACTTC. Its translation is CASSFTTGGPHEQYF. Full variable domain (outside the CDR3, taken from reference TRBV7-2 and TRBJ2-7): GAGVSQSPSNKVTEKGKDVELRCDPISGHTALYWYRQSLGQGLEFLIYFQGNSAPDKSGLPSDRFSAERTGGSVSTLTIQRTQQEDSAVYLCASSFTTGGPHEQYFGPGTRLTVT.

In its sample, this clonotype was seen many times. The chain combines TRBV29-1 with TRBJ2-7, with D perhaps matching TRBD1 or TRBD2 (5 bases each). This CDR3 region has 12 residues. The V gene's germline CDR1 is SQVTM and CDR2 ANQGSEA. V dropped 4 bases and J dropped 3 bases, with 10 bases sitting between them. The CDR3 DNA sequence: TGCAGCGTTGGAGGGGCCAGCTACGAGCAGTACTTC. This sequence encodes CSVGGASYEQYF.

The V gene is TRBV11-2, the J gene TRBJ2-3; 9 nucleotides agree with TRBD2. The CDR3 loop spans 18 amino acids. Germline assignment: CDR1 SGHAT and CDR2 FQNNGV. V shed 5 bases, J shed 0 bases, and the junction held 12 bases outside the gene matches. CDR3 bases: TGTGCCAGCAGCCCTTCGGGTGCGGGAGGGTATAGCACAGATACGCAGTATTTT. Residues: CASSPSGAGGYSTDTQYF.

The chain has TRBV29-1 and TRBJ2-1; no clear D. The germline CDR1 and CDR2 sequences are SQVTM and ANQGSEA. The ends were cut back, 6 bases at V and 9 bases at J, with 9 bases in the middle. The length of the CDR3 is 10 residues. The CDR3 here is CSVREPEQFF. The CDR3 bases are TGCAGCGTCAGAGAACCTGAGCAGTTCTTC.

This clonotype was counted a few times. The gene calls are TRBV10-3 and TRBJ2-1, with 13 bases aligning to TRBD2. V trimming: 7 bases; J trimming: 5 bases; junction bases outside the gene matches: 5. The CDR3 is made up of 15 amino acids. CDR1 and CDR2 from the germline V gene are ENHRY and SYGVKD. The chain's CDR3 is CAINTGLAGNNEQFF. CDR3 nucleotide sequence: TGTGCCATCAATACGGGACTAGCGGGGAACAATGAGCAGTTCTTC.

This clonotype was found a few times. The chain couples TRBV5-4 to TRBJ2-3, with 8 positions matching TRBD2. Looked up from germline, CDR1 is SGHNT and CDR2 is YYREEE (reference sequence). The CDR3 is 16 amino acids. The V segment lost 1 base and the J segment 2 bases; nucleotides outside the gene matches: 6. In DNA, the CDR3 is TGTGCCAGCAGCTTGTTAACTAGCGGTTACACAGATACGCAGTATTTT. The encoded protein is CASSLLTSGYTDTQYF.

This clonotype appeared a few times. The chain is built from TRBV12-3 or TRBV12-4 and TRBJ1-1; TRBD1 might be the D (5 bases). V lost 6 bases and J 0 bases, leaving 17 bases between the germline ends. This CDR3 comprises 16 residues. For the CDR3, the DNA is TGTGCCAGCAGGGGACGGAGGAAACTCATGAACACTGAAGCTTTCTTT. Translation: CASRGRRKLMNTEAFF.

This clonotype showed up just a few times. This rearrangement joins TRBV29-1 to TRBJ2-2; maybe TRBD2 (7 bases). This CDR3 spans 12 amino acids. V lost 7 bases and J lost 4, with 10 bases in between. CDR1 SQVTM and CDR2 ANQGSEA come from the germline V gene. The CDR3 is CSGGGPTGELFF. For the CDR3, the DNA is TGCAGCGGGGGGGGGCCCACCGGGGAGCTGTTTTTT.

This clonotype was found many times. The chain has TRBV5-1 and TRBJ1-1; D gene ambiguous. The germline V gene encodes CDR1 SGHRS and CDR2 YFSETQ. The CDR3 has 14 residues. V lost 1 base and J 5 bases, leaving 12 bases between the germline ends. CDR3 sequence (DNA): TGCGCCAGCAGCTTGCGACGGGAGTGGACTGAAGCTTTCTTT. It yields the protein CASSLRREWTEAFF.

In this sample, this clonotype turned up a few times. The genes are TRBV20-1 and TRBJ1-5; D may be TRBD1 (5 bases). The length of the CDR3 is 16 residues. Germline V gene sequence: CDR1 DFQATT, CDR2 SNEGSKA (reference sequence). V was trimmed by 4 bases and J by 8 bases, leaving 24 bases between them. The CDR3, as DNA: TGCAGTGCTACCCTTCACGCAGGGCCGCTGGGAAAGCCCCAGCATTTT. Its protein product is CSATLHAGPLGKPQHF.

This clonotype was picked up many times. This chain connects TRBV20-1 to TRBJ2-2; 7 bases line up with TRBD2. Trimming at V came to 0 bases and at J to 5 bases, leaving 9 bases not matched to a gene. Germline V gene sequence: CDR1 DFQATT, CDR2 SNEGSKA (reference sequence). This CDR3 contains 16 residues. The CDR3 reads CSARDKTGGWTGELFF. CDR3 nucleotides: TGCAGTGCTAGAGATAAGACGGGAGGATGGACCGGGGAGCTGTTTTTT.

V and J are TRBV7-9 and TRBJ2-7; D remains ambiguous. V was shortened by 5 bases and J by 3 bases, with 14 bases between the two germline ends. CDR1 SEHNR and CDR2 FQNEAQ come from the germline V gene (reference sequence). The CDR3 has 14 residues. The CDR3 loop reads CASSLQSANYEQYF. The DNA for the CDR3 is TGTGCCAGCAGCCTGCAGTCGGCTAACTACGAGCAGTACTTC.

This clonotype was detected only a few times. J is TRBJ2-7 and V is TRBV20-1; TRBD1 matches at 11 bases. This CDR3 is 15 amino acids long. V lost 3 bases and J lost 4; bases outside the gene matches: 8. Germline loops: CDR1 DFQATT, CDR2 SNEGSKA (reference sequence). The DNA of the CDR3 is TGCAGTGCTAGTAAGGGGACAGGGGGAGCTTACGAGCAGTACTTC. Amino acid sequence: CSASKGTGGAYEQYF.

There are a few counts of this clonotype. The chain joins TRBV10-2 to TRBJ1-2, with TRBD1 matching over 7 bases. Germline V gene data show CDR1 as WSHSY and CDR2 as SAAADI. This CDR3 comprises 12 residues. Losses at the gene ends were 2 bases for V and 8 bases for J; bases not matched to a gene: 2. The CDR3 nucleotides read TGCGCCAGCAGTGAGGACAGGGAGGGCTACACCTTC. It specifies CASSEDREGYTF.

This clonotype was seen ten or more times. In nucleotides, the CDR3 is TGTGCCAGCAGTTTTGGGACGCGGGAGCAGTTCTTC. The encoded protein is CASSFGTREQFF. V and J are TRBV12-3 or TRBV12-4 and TRBJ2-1; D may match TRBD1 or TRBD2 (5 bases each). This CDR3 is 12 amino acids long. V lost 3 bases and J lost 10, with 10 bases in between.

The chain employs TRBV7-2 and TRBJ2-1, with a possible D match to TRBD2 (6 bases). The CDR3 extends over 15 amino acids. CDR1 SGHTA and CDR2 FQGNSA come from the germline V gene. Trimming removed 3 bases at V and 3 bases at J, with 12 bases between. In nucleotides, the CDR3 is TGTGCCAGCAGCTTTGAGACTAGTAACTACAATGAGCAGTTCTTC. The encoded protein is CASSFETSNYNEQFF.

There are many counts of this clonotype. The rearrangement joins TRBV7-2 to TRBJ2-7; no definite D call. The CDR3 totals 13 residues. V lost 2 bases to trimming and J lost 0 bases, with 5 bases between them. Germline V gene sequence: CDR1 SGHTA, CDR2 FQGNSA. The CDR3, as DNA: TGTGCCAGCAGCTTAACCTCCTCCTACGAGCAGTACTTC. Its translation is CASSLTSSYEQYF.

This clonotype was seen repeatedly, ten times or more. The gene calls are TRBV7-8 and TRBJ2-7; D is uncertain. The CDR3 extends over 15 amino acids. CDR1 is SGHVS, CDR2 FQNEAQ, per germline. The V gene lost 5 bases and the J gene lost 8 bases, with 22 bases spanning the gap. The CDR3 DNA follows: TGTGCCAGCAGCGCGATTACGAGTGGACCTGGGCAGCAGTACTTC. Amino acids: CASSAITSGPGQQYF.

This clonotype was observed a few times. This CDR3 is CASSPPGTVQETQYF. The DNA for the CDR3 is TGTGCCAGCAGCCCCCCCGGGACAGTCCAAGAGACCCAGTACTTC. The chain recombines TRBV5-4 with TRBJ2-5, with TRBD1 identical over 7 bases. CDR3 length: 15 amino acids. In germline, CDR1 is SGHNT, CDR2 YYREEE (reference sequence). Unmatched junction bases numbered 7, after V lost 4 bases and J lost 1 base.